This T cell receptor beta chain was recovered during a study of OX40 agonist ivuxolimab in advanced cancers. Background on the whole study: Ivuxolimab was an agonistic, fully human IgG2 monoclonal antibody directed against OX40 (CD134), a costimulatory receptor. Patients were allowed to have had prior anti-PD-1, anti-PD-L1 or anti-CTLA-4 therapy, and approximately 43% of the dose-escalation patients had previously received checkpoint inhibitors. Intravenous ivuxolimab was administered to patients every 2 weeks at six dose levels: 0.01, 0.1, 0.3, 1.5, 3 and 10 mg/kg. Peripheral TCRbeta sequencing aimed to test whether ivuxolimab altered TCR sequence diversity and caused clonal T-cell expansion. The paper describes the monotherapy dose-escalation part (N of about 52 patients) of the phase I trial of ivuxolimab. A male proportion of roughly 80% and a mean age of 60 years, ranging from 23 to 79, were recorded for the dose-escalation cohort. Three dose-escalation patients achieved partial responses, one with hepatocellular carcinoma and two with cutaneous melanoma. Of the roughly 51 patients in dose escalation, 19 had hepatocellular carcinoma, some 15 had melanoma, 9 had renal cell carcinoma and 9 had head and neck cancer.

Genomic DNA was extracted from sorted cells for sequencing of the TCRbeta CDR3 region. The immunoSEQ Assay was used to sequence the TCRbeta CDR3 regions. As stored in TCRdb, this immuneACCESS dataset retains in-frame rearrangements with V and J assigned. A fraction of the clones does not appear; measured against another copy, unresolved V genes explain less than half of the discrepancy, and the remainder lacks a known reason. The sample table contains 50,000 to 70,000 clones; only one count was recorded for roughly 84% of them. The top ten constitute almost 0.65% of the sample. The trial excluded patients who had a history of autoimmune disease or who were on systemic immunosuppression. In every dose cohort, peripheral blood was drawn for TCR sequencing at baseline, cycle 4 day 1, and cycle 7 day 1. The samples were drawn from a first-in-human, open-label, multicenter phase I dose-escalation trial of ivuxolimab. The trial enrolled adults with locally advanced or metastatic head and neck squamous cell, hepatocellular, melanoma or renal cell carcinoma. CD4+ and CD8+ T cells were sorted separately from peripheral blood before TCR sequencing.

Broad study findings and their caveats: Low levels of normalized T-cell clonal expansion were also seen in some nonresponding patients. Clonal expansion of both CD4+ and CD8+ blood T cells was observed from baseline to week 6 at doses 0.1 to 3.0 mg/kg. After ivuxolimab, expanded clones were on average more numerous among CD8+ T cells than among CD4+ T cells. The antigen specificity of the peripheral T cells that underwent clonal expansion was not determined. Partial responders in the 0.1-3.0 mg/kg groups had among the lowest normalized peripheral clonal expansion, especially among CD8+ T cells.

Turning to this clone: No antigen is known for it. No base qualities exist here, and no much larger clone lies one base off it.

Sample: CD4+ or CD8+ T cells sorted from blood, taken in a trial of the OX40 agonist ivuxolimab. The TCR comes from an adult with an advanced solid tumor such as melanoma, head and neck, liver or kidney cancer.

For the CDR3, the sequence is CASSPGRYEQYF. The nucleotide sequence is given as TGTGCCAGCTCACCAGGGAGGTACGAGCAGTACTTC. Recombination joined TRBV18 with TRBJ2-7; the best D guess is TRBD2, with 6 bases matching. From cysteine to phenylalanine, the CDR3 is 12 amino acids long. Only the CDR3 portion is preserved as DNA: 36 bases, with reading frame beginning at the first base. CDR1 KGHSH and CDR2 LQKENI were looked up in the germline V gene. Deletion took 2 bases off V and 4 bases off J, with a span of 6 bases between the germline ends. Extended through the reference TRBV18 and TRBJ2-7 proteins, this CDR3 yields the full variable domain: NAGVMQNPRHLVRRRGQEARLRCSPMKGHSHVYWYRQLPEEGLKFMVYLQKENIIDESGMPKERFSAEFPKEGPSILRIQQVVRGDSAAYFCASSPGRYEQYFGPGTRLTVT.